Listed below are T cell receptor beta chains from one sample, sequenced in a study of T cell changes during pregnancy in multiple sclerosis. Produced via immunoSEQ multiplex PCR; TCRdb's table is partial and in-frame only. The sample carries approximately 60,000 clones, around 87% recorded once. The sequencing sample was made of peripheral blood from another person, used as feeder cells. The receptors originated from a human donor whose cells served as feeder cells for cultures in a pregnancy study. CDR3s include the opening cysteine and the closing phenylalanine or tryptophan. The D gene is left open where the match is weak.

d_gene	v_gene	CDR3aa
TRBD1	TRBV5-1	CASSPRQGIDNEQFF
-	TRBV5-4	CASSLDFAGSYGYTF
-	TRBV2	CAVFRVPNTEAFF
-	TRBV4-3	CASSQGLGETQYF
-	TRBV4-3	CASSQGRTTDTQYF
-	TRBV30	CAWSLGQNYGYTF
-	TRBV11-2	CASSPSSFLSGNTIYF
TRBD1	TRBV28	CASSFAGTANTF
-	TRBV5-8	CASSLGGRNIQYF
-	TRBV19	CASSKGWDTYEQYF
-	TRBV4-1	CASSQVRTSYNEQFF
-	TRBV5-4	CASSFGGGGTEAFF
-	TRBV6-5	CASSYPGRGAFF
TRBD1	TRBV15	CATSGDRAISGYGYTF
-	TRBV6-7	CASRKIGELFF
TRBD1	TRBV5-6	CASSLAGGVYGYTF
-	TRBV29-1	CSVARDTGNTIYF
TRBD1	TRBV5-5	CASSVNRGSYNSPLHF
-	TRBV10-1	CASSEKWPQHF
-	TRBV15	CATRQGSMGDTEAFF
TRBD1	TRBV6-5	CASRPTGTGAGEQFF
-	TRBV20-1	CSASRSVQFF
TRBD2	TRBV6-5	CASSRSGGSYNEQFF
-	TRBV21-1	CASLAGNYNEQFF
TRBD1	TRBV2	CASRGQQSQETQYF
TRBD2	TRBV7-9	CASSRLTSGSSYEQFF
-	TRBV4-1	CASSQTQRDGYGYTF
-	TRBV28	CASSLQEERLPGKYF
-	TRBV7-7	CASSSTGLGKTQYF
-	TRBV7-3	CASGRDKSGELFF
-	TRBV4-2	CASSLRQLHEAFF
-	TRBV30	CAWSTLGGRNSPLHF
-	TRBV27	CASSLTGRNEQFF
-	TRBV7-2	CASSWGGQPQHF
-	TRBV5-1	CASSLGQAAYEQYF
-	TRBV6-1	CASSELSGTEAFF
-	TRBV27	CASSLSHRRTYEQYF
-	TRBV30	CAWSAASPTEAFF
-	TRBV6-1	CASSEGLSEGYGYTF
TRBD2	TRBV9	CASSVRRGPGGLAGGPWDEQFF
-	TRBV5-1	CASSLGRAADTQYF
-	TRBV7-2	CASSLIDEQFF
-	TRBV7-9	CASSADNVQYF
TRBD2	TRBV28	CASSLEGTSGSYEQYF
TRBD1	TRBV4-3	CASSQVLGQGKETQYF